The source of this TCR beta chain is a study of OX40 agonist ivuxolimab in advanced cancers. The wider study: Three individuals attained partial responses, comprising one hepatocellular carcinoma case and two cutaneous melanoma cases. Study outcomes and limitations: Among the lowest peripheral clonal expansion occurred in 0.1-3.0 mg/kg partial responders. CD4+ T cells averaged fewer expanded clones than CD8+ T cells.

This CDR3 is built from 15 residues. V was shortened by 3 bases and J by 3 bases, with 12 bases between the two germline ends. In germline, CDR1 is SGHTA, CDR2 FQGNSA. A word on this clone: The antigen remains unidentified.

Assay used: immunoSEQ multiplex PCR; TCRdb lists only in-frame clones, some missing. The sample lists 70,000 or so clones; about 90% were seen once. The chain joins TRBV7-2 to TRBJ1-5; D remains ambiguous. Here the sequenced sample was CD4+ or CD8+ T cells sorted from blood, taken in a trial of the OX40 agonist ivuxolimab. The receptor comes from an adult with an advanced solid tumor such as melanoma, head and neck, liver or kidney cancer. The CDR3 loop is CASSFRGQNNQPQHF. CDR3 DNA: TGTGCCAGCAGCTTCCGAGGGCAGAACAATCAGCCCCAGCATTTT.